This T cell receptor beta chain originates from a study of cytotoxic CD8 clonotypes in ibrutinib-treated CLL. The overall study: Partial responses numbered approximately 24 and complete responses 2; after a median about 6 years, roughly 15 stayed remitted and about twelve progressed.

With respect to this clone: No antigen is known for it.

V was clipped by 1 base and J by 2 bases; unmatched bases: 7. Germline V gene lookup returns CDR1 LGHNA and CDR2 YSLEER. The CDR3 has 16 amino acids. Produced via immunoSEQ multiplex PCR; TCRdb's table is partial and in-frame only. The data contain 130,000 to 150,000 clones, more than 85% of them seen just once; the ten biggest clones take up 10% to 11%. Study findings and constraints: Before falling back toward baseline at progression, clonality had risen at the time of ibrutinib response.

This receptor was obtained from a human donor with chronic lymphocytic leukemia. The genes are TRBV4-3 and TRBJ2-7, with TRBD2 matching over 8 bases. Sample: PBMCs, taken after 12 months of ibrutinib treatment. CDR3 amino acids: CASSQVASGFPYEQYF. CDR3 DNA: TGCGCCAGCAGCCAAGTGGCTAGCGGGTTTCCCTACGAGCAGTACTTC.